Presented here are 18 T cell receptor beta chains from one specimen sequenced in a study of early T cells in non-severe SARS-CoV-2 infection. One entry per CDR3 protein, called by TCRdb with MiXCR from the 5' RACE reads. The data hold some 75,000 distinct CDR3 sequences, with roughly 13% observed a single time. The sequenced material came from whole blood. The receptors were gathered from an adult who was a healthcare worker with PCR-confirmed SARS-CoV-2 infection or an uninfected control (not recorded which).

Of note for this clonotype: A much larger clone lies one base from this, so it may be a read error. The chain carries TRBV5-4 and TRBJ2-1; D gene uncertain. Germline CDR1 is SGHNT and CDR2 is YYREEE (reference sequence). The CDR3 spans 15 residues. The CDR3 DNA is TGTACCAGCAGCATGGCCTGGACGGCCTACAATGAGCAGTTCTTC. Its translation: CTSSMAWTAYNEQFF.

This clonotype appeared a few times. The chain has TRBV9 and TRBJ1-1; D may be TRBD1 (5 bases). The CDR3 has 14 amino acids. In germline, CDR1 is SGDLS, CDR2 YYNGEE. V was pared by 0 bases and J by 6 bases, with 12 bases between. The CDR3 protein is CASSVEAGTPEAFF. The CDR3 nucleotides are TGTGCCAGCAGCGTAGAGGCGGGGACCCCTGAAGCTTTCTTT.

J is TRBJ2-4 and V is TRBV5-1; D is unresolved. This CDR3 has 18 residues. The ends were cut back, 2 bases at V and 1 base at J, with 19 bases in the middle. Germline assignment: CDR1 SGHRS and CDR2 YFSETQ. CDR3 amino acids: CASSFLLLDRGAKNIQYF. The DNA for the CDR3 is TGCGCCAGCAGCTTCCTACTCTTAGACCGTGGGGCCAAAAACATTCAGTACTTC. The full variable domain, its missing parts supplied by reference TRBV5-1 and TRBJ2-4, is KAGVTQTPRYLIKTRGQQVTLSCSPISGHRSVSWYQQTPGQGLQFLFEYFSETQRNKGNFPGRFSGRQFSNSRSEMNVSTLELGDSALYLCASSFLLLDRGAKNIQYFGAGTRLSVL.

The chain links TRBV7-9 to TRBJ2-1; D might be TRBD2 (6 bases). V was shortened by 8 bases and J by 1 base, with 15 bases between the two germline ends. Germline-derived CDR1 and CDR2 are SEHNR and FQNEAQ (reference sequence). The CDR3 spans 15 residues. CDR3 amino acids: CASEVTGESYNEQFF. The CDR3 DNA follows: TGTGCCAGCGAGGTGACGGGAGAATCCTACAATGAGCAGTTCTTC.

This clonotype was observed a handful of times. The rearrangement links TRBV14 to TRBJ2-3, with D possibly matching TRBD2 (5 bases). The germline gives CDR1 SGHDN, CDR2 FVKESK. The CDR3 runs to 14 residues. V was trimmed by 2 bases and J by 9 bases, leaving 15 bases between them. This CDR3 is CASSQHGIGGTQYF. The CDR3 DNA is TGTGCCAGCAGCCAACACGGGATTGGTGGAACGCAGTATTTT.

The table lists this clonotype with many counts. The rearrangement uses TRBV6-5 and TRBJ1-5; unclear D gene. Germline lookup yields CDR1 MNHEY and CDR2 SVGAGI. The length of the CDR3 is 15 residues. V gave up 4 bases and J gave up 4 bases, with 14 bases separating them. CDR3 in DNA: TGTGCCAGCAGTTCCCGGGCAGCCCCTAATCAGCCCCAGCATTTT. The encoded protein is CASSSRAAPNQPQHF.

The sample holds many counts of this clonotype. A read error may produce the germline difference seen at one junction end. The rearrangement links TRBV7-7 to TRBJ2-5; D might be TRBD2 (6 bases). The length of the CDR3 is 13 residues. Looked up from germline, CDR1 is SSHAT and CDR2 is FNYEAQ (reference sequence). The CDR3 coding sequence is TGTGCTAGCAGCCGGGCCCCCTGGGAGGCCCAGTACTTC. It translates to CASSRAPWEAQYF. Using reference TRBV7-7 and TRBJ2-5 for the parts outside the CDR3, the full variable domain is GAGVSQSPRYKVTKRGQDVTLRCDPISSHATLYWYQQALGQGPEFLTYFNYEAQPDKSGLPSDRFSAERPEGSISTLTIQRTEQRDSAMYRCASSRAPWEAQYFGPGTRLLVL.

This clonotype came up a few times. This chain connects TRBV5-1 to TRBJ2-1; D might be TRBD1 or TRBD2, each matching 7 bases. Germline values: CDR1 SGHRS, CDR2 YFSETQ. This CDR3 is built from 14 residues. V lost 4 bases to trimming and J lost 7 bases, with 15 bases between them. CDR3 coding DNA: TGCGCCAGCAGCCCCAGGGGGGGGGTGAATGAGCAGTTCTTC. Protein: CASSPRGGVNEQFF. Supplemented by reference TRBV5-1 and TRBJ2-1, the full variable domain reads KAGVTQTPRYLIKTRGQQVTLSCSPISGHRSVSWYQQTPGQGLQFLFEYFSETQRNKGNFPGRFSGRQFSNSRSEMNVSTLELGDSALYLCASSPRGGVNEQFFGPGTRLTVL.

This clonotype was observed many times. This rearrangement joins TRBV9 to TRBJ2-3, with 7 bases identical to TRBD1. The germline V gene encodes CDR1 SGDLS and CDR2 YYNGEE. The J segment lost 3 bases and the V segment lost 4 bases, leaving 11 bases of the junction unmatched. The CDR3 runs 16 residues. CDR3 residues: CASSRKGAQVTDTQYF. CDR3 DNA: TGTGCCAGCAGCCGCAAGGGGGCTCAGGTTACAGATACGCAGTATTTT. Full variable domain (missing parts from reference TRBV9 and TRBJ2-3): DSGVTQTPKHLITATGQRVTLRCSPRSGDLSVYWYQQSLDQGLQFLIQYYNGEERAKGNILERFSAQQFPDLHSELNLSSLELGDSALYFCASSRKGAQVTDTQYFGPGTRLTVL.

This clonotype came up many times. The chain employs TRBV30 and TRBJ2-7, with D uncertain. Per the germline V gene, CDR1 is GTSNPN and CDR2 is SVGIG (reference sequence). The V end lost 5 bases, the J end lost 2 bases, and 10 bases lay between the germline ends. The length of the CDR3 is 12 residues. The CDR3 DNA sequence: TGTGCCTGGTCAGGCAGTGCCTACGAGCAGTACTTC. It encodes CAWSGSAYEQYF.

The chain joins TRBV20-1 to TRBJ1-6; 7 nucleotides match TRBD1. With 1 base clipped from V and 7 bases from J, the junction kept 7 bases outside the gene matches. The CDR3 runs to 15 residues. Germline-derived CDR1 and CDR2 are DFQATT and SNEGSKA (reference sequence). The CDR3 coding sequence is TGCAGTGCTAGAGTTACCACGGGACAGAATTCACCCCTCCACTTT. Translated: CSARVTTGQNSPLHF.

This sequence joins TRBV2 and TRBJ2-5; D call uncertain. Trimming took off 4 bases at V and 5 bases at J, with 11 bases between the two ends. This CDR3 is 13 amino acids long. CDR1 is SNHLY, CDR2 FYNNEI, per germline. The chain's CDR3 is CASSAIGSETQYF. For the CDR3, the DNA is TGTGCCAGCAGTGCGATAGGGTCGGAGACCCAGTACTTC.

The chain employs TRBV20-1 and TRBJ2-7, with D tentatively TRBD1 or TRBD2 (5 bases each). Per the germline V gene, CDR1 is DFQATT and CDR2 is SNEGSKA (reference sequence). V was trimmed by 5 bases and J by 5 bases, leaving 19 bases between them. CDR3 length: 14 amino acids. The DNA for the CDR3 is TGCAGTGCTTTGTACCGGGGCGCCGCCGACGAGCAGTACTTC. Translated, it gives CSALYRGAADEQYF.

This clonotype was seen a handful of times. The CDR3 DNA sequence: TGTGCCAGCAGCGAGGGGGATCGCCTCCACTTT. This sequence encodes CASSEGDRLHF. The rearrangement joins TRBV9 to TRBJ1-6; D may be TRBD1 (6 bases). V gave up 3 bases and J gave up 15 bases, with 10 bases separating them. Germline V CDR1 and CDR2: SGDLS, YYNGEE. The CDR3 extends over 11 amino acids. Supplemented by reference TRBV9 and TRBJ1-6, the full variable domain reads DSGVTQTPKHLITATGQRVTLRCSPRSGDLSVYWYQQSLDQGLQFLIQYYNGEERAKGNILERFSAQQFPDLHSELNLSSLELGDSALYFCASSEGDRLHFGNGTRLTVT.

A few counts support this clonotype. The V gene is TRBV2, the J gene TRBJ2-6; tentative D call: TRBD1 (5 bases). The V and J ends lost 4 bases and 1 base respectively, with 14 bases between them. This CDR3 is 17 amino acids long. From germline, CDR1 is SNHLY and CDR2 FYNNEI. The CDR3, as DNA: TGTGCCAGCAGTGTGGGGCCAGCCCCGTCTGGGGCCAACGTCCTGACTTTC. This encodes CASSVGPAPSGANVLTF.

This clonotype was counted ten times or more. The chain has TRBV29-1 and TRBJ1-5, with no clear D. This CDR3 comprises 13 residues. The germline gives CDR1 SQVTM, CDR2 ANQGSEA. V was shortened by 4 bases and J by 6 bases, with 13 bases between the two germline ends. CDR3 nucleotides: TGCAGCGTTGCACACTCAGAGGCTCAGCCCCAGCATTTT. Its translation is CSVAHSEAQPQHF.

At least ten counts were recorded for this clonotype. This chain joins TRBV10-1 and TRBJ1-5, with 7 bases that match TRBD1. V lost 5 bases to trimming and J lost 6 bases; unmatched junction nucleotides: 10. In germline, CDR1 is WNHNN, CDR2 SYGVQD (reference sequence). This CDR3 has 15 amino acids. The CDR3, as DNA: TGCGCCAGCAGTCCCTTTGAGGGGGCGAGTCAGCCCCAGCATTTT. This sequence encodes CASSPFEGASQPQHF.

This clonotype was seen many times. This chain links TRBV7-9 with TRBJ1-4, with D unclear. In germline, CDR1 is SEHNR, CDR2 FQNEAQ (reference sequence). Between the trimmed V and J ends, which lost 2 bases and 3 bases, there was a span of 13 bases. The CDR3 extends over 16 amino acids. The CDR3 here is CASSLRPPGANEKLFF. DNA for the CDR3: TGTGCCAGCAGCTTACGGCCCCCCGGGGCTAATGAAAAACTGTTTTTT.